A single sample gave rise to the 12 T cell receptor beta chains below, sequenced in a study of beta chain features in type 1 diabetes. The sequenced template was cDNA made from the entire isolated RNA. TCRdb keeps only in-frame clones here, not all; method: immunoSEQ multiplex PCR. The sample includes 860,000 or so clones, 15% to 20% seen only once; the top ten take around 0.02%. Material for sequencing was naive CD4+ T cells from blood. Receptors were obtained from a young woman in good health.

This clone was observed a handful of times. This clone may be a read error of a much larger clone one base away. Distinct nucleotide sequences in the sample also encode this CDR3. CDR3 nucleotides: TGTGCCAGCAGCCTGTACAATGAGCAGTTCTTC. Its protein is CASSLYNEQFF. V usage is TRBV9 and J usage is TRBJ2-1; D unresolved. CDR1 is SGDLS and CDR2 is YYNGEE in the germline V gene. V was cut by 4 bases and J by 4 bases, with 3 bases left in between. The CDR3 covers 11 residues. Variable domain in full (rest from reference TRBV9 and TRBJ2-1): DSGVTQTPKHLITATGQRVTLRCSPRSGDLSVYWYQQSLDQGLQFLIQYYNGEERAKGNILERFSAQQFPDLHSELNLSSLELGDSALYFCASSLYNEQFFGPGTRLTVL.

This clone came up many times. CDR3 bases: TGTGCCAGCAGAACGAGGGTTCGTGAAAAACTGTTTTTT. Protein product: CASRTRVREKLFF. This chain uses TRBV16 with TRBJ1-4; D not certain. Trimming stripped 6 bases from V and 7 bases from J, with 12 bases between. The CDR3 contains 13 residues. CDR1 and CDR2 from the germline V gene are KGHSY and FQNENV.

The genes are TRBV9 and TRBJ2-5; tentatively, D is TRBD1 (6 bases). The J call may be incorrect, as the DNA end agrees better with TRBJ2-7. Germline V gives CDR1 SGDLS, CDR2 YYNGEE. This CDR3 comprises 14 residues. This CDR3 is CASSETGLAYEQYF. CDR3 nucleotide sequence: TGTGCCAGCAGCGAAACAGGGTTAGCCTACGAGCAGTACTTC.

This clone was detected only a few times. V is TRBV11-2 and J is TRBJ2-6, with D perhaps given as TRBD1 or TRBD2 (5 bases each). V lost 5 bases and J lost 11, with 13 bases in between. Per the germline V gene, CDR1 is SGHAT and CDR2 is FQNNGV. The CDR3 is made up of 13 amino acids. CDR3 amino acids: CASSLGPLDVLTF. The CDR3 region has the DNA TGTGCCAGCAGCCTGGGACCCCTCGACGTCCTGACTTTC.

The J gene is TRBJ1-6, the V gene TRBV2; perhaps TRBD1 as D (6 bases). The CDR3 covers 15 residues. Trimming removed 5 bases at V and 7 bases at J, with 15 bases between. Germline V lookup: CDR1 SNHLY, CDR2 FYNNEI. The CDR3 loop reads CASSSYTGNNSPLHF. CDR3 DNA sequence: TGTGCCAGCAGTTCCTATACAGGGAACAATTCACCCCTCCACTTT.

A few counts support this clone. The J gene is TRBJ2-1, the V gene TRBV28; the match to TRBD2 covers 7 bases. Germline lookup yields CDR1 MDHEN and CDR2 SYDVKM. This CDR3 spans 14 amino acids. Losses at the gene ends were 6 bases for V and 4 bases for J; bases not matched to a gene: 6. The CDR3 loop is CASSPGGDYNEQFF. The CDR3 bases are TGTGCCAGCAGCCCTGGGGGGGATTACAATGAGCAGTTCTTC.

V and J are TRBV4-2 and TRBJ1-3; D is possibly TRBD1 (5 bases). Germline assignment: CDR1 LGHNA and CDR2 YNFKEQ. The CDR3 length is 16 residues. The V gene lost 6 bases and the J gene lost 6 bases, with 21 bases spanning the gap. CDR3 DNA sequence: TGTGCCAGCAGTCCGGTGAGACAGTCCCCCGCAAACACCATATATTTT. The encoded protein is CASSPVRQSPANTIYF.

This clone was seen a handful of times. This chain connects TRBV4-3 to TRBJ2-3; 13 bases align to TRBD2. V trimming: 2 bases; J trimming: 6 bases; junction bases outside the gene matches: 5. The CDR3 spans 16 residues. In germline, CDR1 is LGHNA, CDR2 YSLEER. The CDR3 nucleotides are TGCGCCAGCAGCCAACCGACTAGCGGGAGGTGGGATACGCAGTATTTT. Amino acids: CASSQPTSGRWDTQYF.

The rearrangement links TRBV28 to TRBJ1-2; D possibly corresponds to TRBD1 (5 bases). CDR3 length equals 14 residues. V was pared by 5 bases and J by 4 bases, with 14 bases between. Germline assignment: CDR1 MDHEN and CDR2 SYDVKM. This CDR3 reads CASSPPGSTYGYTF. The CDR3 DNA reads TGTGCCAGCAGTCCGCCAGGGAGTACCTATGGCTACACCTTC.

This clone was found a few times. This sequence joins TRBV5-1 and TRBJ2-1; no clear D. Germline CDR1 is SGHRS and CDR2 is YFSETQ. CDR3 length: 12 amino acids. V gave up 2 bases and J gave up 8 bases, with 8 bases separating them. The CDR3 DNA reads TGCGCCAGCAGCTTTCGCGCCGATGAGCAGTTCTTC. It specifies CASSFRADEQFF.

This clone was picked up a small number of times. V and J are TRBV28 and TRBJ2-3; tentative D call: TRBD2 (5 bases). This CDR3 region has 16 residues. Germline V gene sequence: CDR1 MDHEN, CDR2 SYDVKM. Trimming stripped 1 base from V and 2 bases from J, with 13 bases between. The CDR3 region has the DNA TGTGCCAGCAGTTTATTAGGCGGAGGATACACAGATACGCAGTATTTT. Residues: CASSLLGGGYTDTQYF.

The rearrangement joins TRBV6-1 to TRBJ2-3; D perhaps matches TRBD2 (5 bases). CDR3 size: 13 residues. The V end lost 8 bases, the J end lost 6 bases, and 15 bases lay between the germline ends. Germline V gene data show CDR1 as MNHNS and CDR2 as SASEGT. CDR3 nucleotides: TGTGCCAGCGATTCAGTATCGGGGGATACGCAGTATTTT. It translates to CASDSVSGDTQYF.